These 18 T cell receptor beta chains came from one sample sequenced in a study of chemoradiotherapy in HPV16-positive cancers. Assay: immunoSEQ multiplex PCR; the TCRdb copy retains only in-frame clones and omits some. The repertoire consists of about 22,000 clones, with 73% occurring once and the leading ten covering 2% to 3%. This material was acquired from a patient who underwent chemoradiotherapy. These receptors all come from a human donor with HPV-associated anogenital cancer.

The chain is built from TRBV7-8 and TRBJ2-6; D is perhaps TRBD1 (5 bases). Germline V gene sequence: CDR1 SGHVS, CDR2 FQNEAQ. The CDR3 runs 15 residues. V lost 6 bases, J lost 0 bases, and 9 bases lay in between. This CDR3 is CASRRQSSGANVLTF. In nucleotides, the CDR3 is TGTGCCAGCAGACGACAGTCCTCTGGGGCCAACGTCCTGACTTTC. The entire variable domain, with the rest obtained from reference TRBV7-8 and TRBJ2-6, is as follows: GAGVSQSPRYKVAKRGQDVALRCDPISGHVSLFWYQQALGQGPEFLTYFQNEAQLDKSGLPSDRFFAERPEGSVSTLKIQRTQQEDSAVYLCASRRQSSGANVLTFGAGSRLTVL.

This clone was counted a few times. V gene TRBV5-1 combines with J gene TRBJ2-7, with a weak D call TRBD2 (6 bases). Germline loops: CDR1 SGHRS, CDR2 YFSETQ. The V and J ends lost 6 bases and 0 bases respectively, with 16 bases between them. This CDR3 comprises 15 residues. This CDR3 reads CASKPYGGTSYEQYF. The CDR3 DNA is TGCGCCAGCAAGCCTTACGGAGGGACCTCCTACGAGCAGTACTTC. Full variable domain (outside the CDR3, taken from reference TRBV5-1 and TRBJ2-7): KAGVTQTPRYLIKTRGQQVTLSCSPISGHRSVSWYQQTPGQGLQFLFEYFSETQRNKGNFPGRFSGRQFSNSRSEMNVSTLELGDSALYLCASKPYGGTSYEQYFGPGTRLTVT.

The chain recombines TRBV18 with TRBJ2-7; D ambiguous. Per germline, CDR1 KGHSH and CDR2 LQKENI. The CDR3 totals 13 residues. The V gene lost 2 bases and the J gene lost 2 bases, with 7 bases spanning the gap. DNA of the CDR3: TGTGCCAGCTCACCAGGTCTAGCCTACGAGCAGTACTTC. This translates into CASSPGLAYEQYF.

This clone occurred a few times. V usage is TRBV7-2 and J usage is TRBJ2-7; D is unresolved. Germline CDR1 is SGHTA and CDR2 is FQGNSA. The CDR3 contains 15 residues. Trimming removed 4 bases from V and 0 bases from J, with 13 bases in between. This CDR3 reads CASSYRPASSYEQYF. The DNA for the CDR3 is TGTGCCAGCAGCTACAGACCAGCTAGCTCCTACGAGCAGTACTTC.

The V gene is TRBV5-8, the J gene TRBJ1-4; D unclear. This CDR3 is 12 amino acids long. V was shortened by 1 base and J by 8 bases, with 6 bases between the two germline ends. Germline CDR1 and CDR2: SGHTS and YDEGEE. The CDR3 DNA is TGTGCCAGCAGCTTGCTGGGAGAAAAACTGTTTTTT. This encodes CASSLLGEKLFF.

In this sample, this clone turned up once. The J gene is TRBJ1-1, the V gene TRBV28; 9 nucleotides align to TRBD1. The CDR3 is 14 amino acids. Germline V gives CDR1 MDHEN, CDR2 SYDVKM. V was clipped by 4 bases and J by 1 base; unmatched bases: 1. The CDR3 DNA follows: TGTGCCAGCAGTTGGGGACAGGGGAACACTGAAGCTTTCTTT. This codes for CASSWGQGNTEAFF. Full variable domain (missing parts from reference TRBV28 and TRBJ1-1): DVKVTQSSRYLVKRTGEKVFLECVQDMDHENMFWYRQDPGLGLRLIYFSYDVKMKEKGDIPEGYSVSREKKERFSLILESASTNQTSMYLCASSWGQGNTEAFFGQGTRLTVV.

The CDR3 DNA follows: TGTGCCAGCAAGACAGGGGGCACCGGGGAGCTGTTTTTT. Protein: CASKTGGTGELFF. The gene calls are TRBV28 and TRBJ2-2, with 9 bases that match TRBD1. The germline V gene encodes CDR1 MDHEN and CDR2 SYDVKM. V gave up 7 bases and J gave up 4 bases; unmatched junction bases: 1. The CDR3 runs 13 residues.

In this sample, this clone turned up once. The chain recombines TRBV7-2 with TRBJ2-7; the D is unclear. Trimming stripped 3 bases from V and 7 bases from J, with 16 bases between. This CDR3 is built from 14 residues. Germline CDR1 SGHTA, CDR2 FQGNSA. The CDR3 nucleotides are TGTGCCAGCAGCTTCCCTGCTACCCTGCGAGAGCAGTACTTC. Protein sequence: CASSFPATLREQYF.

To note about this clone: Germline and junction disagree at one end, which may indicate a read error. The chain is built from TRBV19 and TRBJ2-1; no definite D call. Germline V CDR1 and CDR2: LNHDA, SQIVND (reference sequence). This CDR3 is built from 12 residues. The CDR3 nucleotides are TGTGCCAGTAGCTCCCCCTACCATGAGCAGTTCTTC. It codes for CASSSPYHEQFF.

The rearrangement uses TRBV7-2 and TRBJ2-7, with 7 bases that match TRBD2. The germline V gene has CDR1 SGHTA and CDR2 FQGNSA. After removal of 2 bases from V and 2 bases from J, the junction contained 6 bases not matched to a gene. The CDR3 extends over 15 amino acids. CDR3 coding DNA: TGTGCCAGCAGCTTATCGCTAGCGGATACCTACGAGCAGTACTTC. This translates into CASSLSLADTYEQYF.

The genes are TRBV5-1 and TRBJ2-3, with D perhaps TRBD1 (6 bases). V dropped 4 bases and J dropped 2 bases, with 14 bases sitting between them. CDR1 and CDR2 from the germline V gene are SGHRS and YFSETQ. This CDR3 is 15 amino acids long. Here the CDR3 reads CASSPGHAFTDTQYF. In DNA form, the CDR3 reads TGCGCCAGCAGCCCGGGACACGCTTTCACAGATACGCAGTATTTT. The whole variable domain, filled in from reference TRBV5-1 and TRBJ2-3, reads KAGVTQTPRYLIKTRGQQVTLSCSPISGHRSVSWYQQTPGQGLQFLFEYFSETQRNKGNFPGRFSGRQFSNSRSEMNVSTLELGDSALYLCASSPGHAFTDTQYFGPGTRLTVL.

In this sample, this clone is large. V gene TRBV13 combines with J gene TRBJ2-7; no reliable D call. Germline V gene data show CDR1 as PRHDT and CDR2 as FYEKMQ (reference sequence). The CDR3 length is 15 residues. The V gene lost 0 bases and the J gene lost 2 bases, with 11 bases spanning the gap. The CDR3 sequence: CASSLGGYGAYEQYF. DNA for the CDR3: TGTGCCAGCAGCTTAGGCGGCTACGGAGCCTACGAGCAGTACTTC.

This clone was found once. The chain recombines TRBV30 with TRBJ1-1, with TRBD1 as a possible D gene (5 bases). The CDR3 has 15 residues. Per the germline V gene, CDR1 is GTSNPN and CDR2 is SVGIG (reference sequence). V was trimmed by 1 base and J by 5 bases, leaving 17 bases between them. The CDR3 DNA follows: TGTGCCTGGAGTGCGGGGGGGGGTTTAAGGACTGAAGCTTTCTTT. This encodes CAWSAGGGLRTEAFF.

In this sample, this clone turned up a few times. The chain links TRBV6-5 to TRBJ2-1; D uncertain. CDR3 length equals 13 residues. Germline CDR1 reads MNHEY; CDR2 reads SVGAGI. V lost 1 base and J 8 bases, leaving 9 bases between the germline ends. The CDR3 DNA sequence: TGTGCCAGCAGTTACTTGGGCCCAGATGAGCAGTTCTTC. Its translation is CASSYLGPDEQFF.

This chain links TRBV7-9 with TRBJ2-5, with D tentatively TRBD1 (6 bases). The CDR3 consists of 12 residues. Per the germline V gene, CDR1 is SEHNR and CDR2 is FQNEAQ (reference sequence). V lost 5 bases and J lost 10, with 14 bases in between. The CDR3 reads CASSPLGDNQYF. The CDR3 coding sequence is TGTGCCAGCAGCCCACTAGGGGACAACCAGTACTTC.

The chain carries TRBV19 and TRBJ1-1; 9 bases match TRBD1. Germline CDR1 and CDR2: LNHDA and SQIVND (reference sequence). This CDR3 has 15 amino acids. J was trimmed by 4 bases and V by 5 bases; bases with no gene match: 8. This CDR3 is CASSFPDRGGTEAFF. The CDR3 nucleotides are TGTGCCAGTAGTTTCCCCGACAGGGGGGGCACTGAAGCTTTCTTT. Using reference TRBV19 and TRBJ1-1 for the parts outside the CDR3, the full variable domain is DGGITQSPKYLFRKEGQNVTLSCEQNLNHDAMYWYRQDPGQGLRLIYYSQIVNDFQKGDIAEGYSVSREKKESFPLTVTSAQKNPTAFYLCASSFPDRGGTEAFFGQGTRLTVV.

The V call is TRBV11-3, the J call TRBJ1-4; possibly TRBD1 for D (5 bases). The germline CDR1 and CDR2 sequences are SGHNT and YENEEA. This CDR3 is built from 16 residues. Trimming cost V 3 bases and J 0 bases, with 11 bases left between them. The CDR3 bases are TGTGCCAGCAGCTTTATGACAGTTGCAACTAATGAAAAACTGTTTTTT. Amino acid sequence: CASSFMTVATNEKLFF.

The chain joins TRBV5-1 to TRBJ2-1; the match to TRBD2 covers 7 bases. CDR1 and CDR2 (germline): SGHRS, YFSETQ. This CDR3 has 15 residues. The junction had 11 bases not matched to a gene; V was cut back by 4 bases and J by 7 bases. For the CDR3, the DNA is TGCGCCAGCAGCGGCGGGACTACGGCGTCAAATGAGCAGTTCTTC. It translates to CASSGGTTASNEQFF.